This passage covers 18 T cell receptor beta chains from one sample sequenced in a study of blood T cells in healthy people across ages (dated by TCRdb to 2014 to 2015). Library creation used 5' RACE. TCRdb names Illumina HiSeq 2500 as the instrument used. A second PCR of about 7 to 12 cycles was performed with a sample-barcoded 5' primer and a J-beta primer mix. TCRdb's own reprocessing of the public reads used fastp at Q25 and MiXCR and kept productive beta chains. Each entry merges the rows of one CDR3 protein and shows their most common DNA and genes. Counted in this sample were around 990,000 distinct CDR3 sequences; under 30% of them appeared once. The ten largest clones represent less than 0.75% of the sample. A further study also used this sample, focusing on T cells of mothers and their children.

Sequencing was done on a sample of blood. The source is a girl aged 2 to 10 in good health.

This chain links TRBV7-9 with TRBJ2-1; 13 bases align to TRBD2. Germline V gene sequence: CDR1 SEHNR, CDR2 FQNEAQ (reference sequence). Trimming took 1 base from V and 0 from J; bases not matched to a gene: 6. This CDR3 contains 19 residues. The CDR3 sequence: CASSLGLAGGQSSYNEQFF. In nucleotides, the CDR3 is TGTGCCAGCAGCTTAGGACTAGCGGGGGGACAAAGCTCCTACAATGAGCAGTTCTTC. Full variable domain (rest looked up from reference TRBV7-9 and TRBJ2-1): DTGVSQNPRHKITKRGQNVTFRCDPISEHNRLYWYRQTLGQGPEFLTYFQNEAQLEKSRLLSDRFSAERPKGSFSTLEIQRTEQGDSAMYLCASSLGLAGGQSSYNEQFFGPGTRLTVL.

This clonotype was seen just once. The rearrangement uses TRBV27 and TRBJ1-1, with a possible D match to TRBD1 (5 bases). The V end lost 3 bases, the J end lost 0 bases, and 14 bases lay between the germline ends. Germline CDR1 and CDR2: MNHEY and SMNVEV (reference sequence). The CDR3 runs 16 residues. DNA for the CDR3: TGTGCCAGCAGTTTGGAGGCGGGACTCATGAACACTGAAGCTTTCTTT. Its translation is CASSLEAGLMNTEAFF.

The chain carries TRBV12-3 or TRBV12-4 and TRBJ2-5, with 9 bases matching TRBD2. The DNA matches TRBJ2-1 better at its end, which makes the J call doubtful. This CDR3 comprises 15 residues. In nucleotides, the CDR3 is TGTGCCAGCCAGGCGGCCGGCGGGGGGGAATTTGAGCAGTTCTTC. It yields the protein CASQAAGGGEFEQFF.

The table lists this clonotype with a few counts. The DNA for the CDR3 is TGTGCCAGCAGCCTTGACAGGGGGGGACCTGGCTACACCTTC. Translated: CASSLDRGGPGYTF. V is TRBV7-2 and J is TRBJ1-2; TRBD1 matches 9 bases. With V trimmed by 5 bases and J by 7 bases, 8 bases remained unmatched. The germline V gene encodes CDR1 SGHTA and CDR2 FQGNSA. The CDR3 totals 14 residues.

This clonotype was seen more than once but under ten times. The chain employs TRBV28 and TRBJ1-6; D is unresolved. Trimming removed 6 bases from V and 19 bases from J, with 16 bases in between. This CDR3 spans 11 amino acids. The germline CDR1 and CDR2 sequences are MDHEN and SYDVKM. The CDR3 nucleotides are TGTGCCAGCAGATCAGACGGTTTAGTGCACTTT. It specifies CASRSDGLVHF.

This clonotype has more than one count but fewer than ten. This chain connects TRBV7-2 to TRBJ2-6; D is uncertain. Trimming stripped 5 bases from V and 1 base from J, with 9 bases between. Germline lookup yields CDR1 SGHTA and CDR2 FQGNSA. CDR3 length equals 15 residues. The CDR3 DNA sequence: TGTGCCAGCAGCATCCGACATTCTGGGGCCAACGTCCTGACTTTC. Translated: CASSIRHSGANVLTF.

This clonotype was picked up a small number of times. The chain's CDR3 is CASSEGRVYEQYF. The CDR3 DNA reads as TGTGCCAGCAGTGAGGGCAGGGTTTACGAGCAGTACTTC. The rearrangement links TRBV6-1 to TRBJ2-5, with D perhaps TRBD1 (5 bases). TRBJ2-7 explains the end of the DNA better; the J call may be wrong. The CDR3 contains 13 residues. The germline gives CDR1 MNHNS, CDR2 SASEGT.

The V call is TRBV27, the J call TRBJ2-5, with D possibly being TRBD1 or TRBD2 (5 bases each). The J call may be mistaken, given a closer DNA end match to TRBJ2-7. The CDR3 loop spans 16 amino acids. CDR1 and CDR2 (germline): MNHEY, SMNVEV (reference sequence). CDR3: CASRLTVGTRVDEQYF. The CDR3 nucleotides read TGTGCCAGCAGGCTCACCGTAGGGACCAGGGTCGACGAGCAGTACTTC.

This clonotype was observed a handful of times. CDR3 bases: TGTGCCAGCAGCCAAGATCGAGGCGCGACAGAGACCCAGTACTTC. It is translated as CASSQDRGATETQYF. The chain has TRBV3-1 and TRBJ2-5; D is undetermined. CDR1 LGHDT and CDR2 YNNKEL come from the germline V gene (reference sequence). There are 15 residues in the CDR3. Trimming stripped 0 bases from V and 4 bases from J, with 12 bases between.

There are a few counts of this clonotype. The chain has TRBV15 and TRBJ2-5; 8 bases fit TRBD2. J lost 5 bases, V lost 5 bases, and 7 bases had no gene match. This CDR3 comprises 14 residues. Looked up from germline, CDR1 is LNHNV and CDR2 is YYDKDF (reference sequence). The CDR3 sequence is CATSPDVAGETQYF. CDR3 DNA: TGTGCCACCAGCCCGGACGTAGCGGGGGAGACCCAGTACTTC. The full variable domain, in which reference TRBV15 and TRBJ2-5 provide the parts outside the CDR3, is DAMVIQNPRYQVTQFGKPVTLSCSQTLNHNVMYWYQQKSSQAPKLLFHYYDKDFNNEADTPDNFQSRRPNTSFCFLDIRSPGLGDTAMYLCATSPDVAGETQYFGPGTRLLVL.

The gene calls are TRBV28 and TRBJ2-3, with 9 bases aligning to TRBD2. V trimming: 6 bases; J trimming: 3 bases; junction bases outside the gene matches: 4. The germline gives CDR1 MDHEN, CDR2 SYDVKM. This CDR3 has 14 residues. CDR3 bases: TGTGCCAGCAGAATAGCGGGAGTTACAGATACGCAGTATTTT. Translated, it gives CASRIAGVTDTQYF.

This chain links TRBV6-5 with TRBJ2-7, with 7 bases identical to TRBD2. The germline V gene encodes CDR1 MNHEY and CDR2 SVGAGI. This CDR3 region has 15 residues. V was pared by 5 bases and J by 3 bases, with 10 bases of the junction left unmatched. As DNA, the CDR3 is TGTGCCAGCAGTCAAACGTGGGGGGGTGGCTACGAGCAGTACTTC. Translation: CASSQTWGGGYEQYF.

In its sample, this clonotype was seen a few times. Germline is not matched at one junction end, which may reflect a read error. The chain couples TRBV15 to TRBJ2-2; D is unclear. This CDR3 contains 15 residues. The germline V gene has CDR1 LNHNV and CDR2 YYDKDF (reference sequence). In nucleotides, the CDR3 is TGTGCCTCCAGCAATGTAGCAGGGAACACCGGGGAGCTGTTTTTT. It yields the protein CASSNVAGNTGELFF. Full variable domain (missing parts from reference TRBV15 and TRBJ2-2): DAMVIQNPRYQVTQFGKPVTLSCSQTLNHNVMYWYQQKSSQAPKLLFHYYDKDFNNEADTPDNFQSRRPNTSFCFLDIRSPGLGDTAMYLCASSNVAGNTGELFFGEGSRLTVL.

As regards this clonotype: A read error is possible here, since a much larger clone lies one base away. V usage is TRBV28 and J usage is TRBJ2-1, with D possibly matching TRBD2 (6 bases). The V end lost 5 bases, the J end lost 4 bases, and 15 bases lay between the germline ends. This CDR3 contains 15 residues. Germline CDR1 is MDHEN and CDR2 is SYDVKM. The CDR3 loop is CASSITSRTYNEQFF. The DNA of the CDR3 is TGTGCCAGCAGTATCACTAGCAGGACTTACAATGAGCAGTTCTTC.

Concerning this clonotype: One junction end disagrees with the germline gene, perhaps due to a read error. CDR3 amino acids: CSAEDSRSGEQYF. The CDR3 bases are TGCAGCGCTGAAGATAGCCGATCGGGAGAGCAGTACTTC. The chain has TRBV29-1 and TRBJ2-7, with a possible D match to TRBD2 (5 bases). The CDR3 is 13 amino acids. Germline values: CDR1 SQVTM, CDR2 ANQGSEA.

The rearrangement uses TRBV5-1 and TRBJ2-5; weak D call: TRBD2 (6 bases). The CDR3 has 15 amino acids. V was shortened by 5 bases and J by 3 bases, with 17 bases between the two germline ends. The V gene's germline CDR1 is SGHRS and CDR2 YFSETQ. CDR3 protein: CASRGVSGIKETQYF. The CDR3 bases are TGCGCCAGCAGGGGAGTTAGCGGAATTAAAGAGACCCAGTACTTC.

CDR3 in DNA: TGTGCCATCAGCCCGGACAGAAAAGAGACCCAGTACTTC. This translates into CAISPDRKETQYF. The V gene is TRBV10-3, the J gene TRBJ2-5, with D possibly being TRBD1 (6 bases). V was trimmed by 6 bases and J by 3 bases, leaving 11 bases between them. The CDR3 totals 13 residues. The germline V gene has CDR1 ENHRY and CDR2 SYGVKD.

The rearrangement links TRBV25-1 to TRBJ2-1; 14 positions match TRBD2. CDR3 length: 18 amino acids. The germline V gene encodes CDR1 MGHDK and CDR2 SYGVNS. The V segment lost 3 bases and the J segment 5 bases; nucleotides outside the gene matches: 9. The CDR3 DNA is TGTGCCAGCAGTGAGTTAGGGACTAGCGGGAGTTACGACAATGAGCAGTTCTTC. It is translated as CASSELGTSGSYDNEQFF.